This record covers a single T cell receptor beta chain. Antigen: not known. The sample is drawn from a study of long-term antiretroviral therapy in people with HIV. Study outcomes and limitations: HIV repertoires covered narrower CDR3 length ranges than controls did.

The junction had 6 bases not matched to a gene; V was cut back by 0 bases and J by 3 bases. This CDR3 contains 16 residues. The germline CDR1 and CDR2 sequences are LGHNA and YSLEER. Version v3.0 of the immunoSEQ assay ran at survey level. TCRdb's copy holds only in-frame clones and misses some; the assay was immunoSEQ multiplex PCR. Among 25,000 to 40,000 clones listed, 95% to 97% were seen once. V is TRBV4-3 and J is TRBJ2-7, with 9 bases aligning to TRBD1. The TCR was taken from a man aged 30-40 years with HIV. The sequencing used unsorted PBMCs, collected around 6.6 years after starting antiretroviral therapy. CDR3 protein: CASSQEPGQGNYEQYF. The CDR3 DNA reads TGCGCCAGCAGCCAAGAACCGGGACAGGGAAACTACGAGCAGTACTTC.